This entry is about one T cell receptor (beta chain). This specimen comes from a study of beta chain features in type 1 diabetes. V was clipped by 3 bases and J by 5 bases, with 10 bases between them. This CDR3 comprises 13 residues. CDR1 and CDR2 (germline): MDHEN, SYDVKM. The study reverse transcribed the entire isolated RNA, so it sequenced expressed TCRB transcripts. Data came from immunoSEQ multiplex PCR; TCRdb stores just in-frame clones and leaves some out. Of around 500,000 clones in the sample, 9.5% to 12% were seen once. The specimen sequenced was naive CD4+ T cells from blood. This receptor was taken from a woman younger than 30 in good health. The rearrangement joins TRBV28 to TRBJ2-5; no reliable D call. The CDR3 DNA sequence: TGTGCCAGCAGTTTCAACATATGGGAGACCCAGTACTTC. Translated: CASSFNIWETQYF.